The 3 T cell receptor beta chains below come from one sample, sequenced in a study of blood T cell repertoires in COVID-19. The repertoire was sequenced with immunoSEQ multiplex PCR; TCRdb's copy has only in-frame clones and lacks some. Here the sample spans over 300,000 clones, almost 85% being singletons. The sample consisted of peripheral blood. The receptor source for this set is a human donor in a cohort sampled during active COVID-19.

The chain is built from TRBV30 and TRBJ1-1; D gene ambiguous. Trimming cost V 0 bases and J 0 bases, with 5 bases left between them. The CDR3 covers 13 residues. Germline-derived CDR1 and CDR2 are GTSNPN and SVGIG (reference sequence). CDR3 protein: CAWSVIVNTEAFF. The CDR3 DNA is TGTGCCTGGAGTGTAATCGTGAACACTGAAGCTTTCTTT.

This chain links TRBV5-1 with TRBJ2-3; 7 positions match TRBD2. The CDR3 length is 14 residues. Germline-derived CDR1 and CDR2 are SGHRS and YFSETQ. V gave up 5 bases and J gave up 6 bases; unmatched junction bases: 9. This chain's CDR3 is CASSSGEGADTQYF. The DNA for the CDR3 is TGCGCCAGCAGTTCGGGGGAGGGAGCTGATACGCAGTATTTT.

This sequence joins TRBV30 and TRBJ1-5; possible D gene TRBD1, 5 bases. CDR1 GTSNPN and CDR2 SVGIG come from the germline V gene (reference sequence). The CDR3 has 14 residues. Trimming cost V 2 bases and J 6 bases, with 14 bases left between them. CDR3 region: CAWSIGARGQPQHF. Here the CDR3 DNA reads TGTGCCTGGAGTATCGGGGCGCGGGGTCAGCCCCAGCATTTT.